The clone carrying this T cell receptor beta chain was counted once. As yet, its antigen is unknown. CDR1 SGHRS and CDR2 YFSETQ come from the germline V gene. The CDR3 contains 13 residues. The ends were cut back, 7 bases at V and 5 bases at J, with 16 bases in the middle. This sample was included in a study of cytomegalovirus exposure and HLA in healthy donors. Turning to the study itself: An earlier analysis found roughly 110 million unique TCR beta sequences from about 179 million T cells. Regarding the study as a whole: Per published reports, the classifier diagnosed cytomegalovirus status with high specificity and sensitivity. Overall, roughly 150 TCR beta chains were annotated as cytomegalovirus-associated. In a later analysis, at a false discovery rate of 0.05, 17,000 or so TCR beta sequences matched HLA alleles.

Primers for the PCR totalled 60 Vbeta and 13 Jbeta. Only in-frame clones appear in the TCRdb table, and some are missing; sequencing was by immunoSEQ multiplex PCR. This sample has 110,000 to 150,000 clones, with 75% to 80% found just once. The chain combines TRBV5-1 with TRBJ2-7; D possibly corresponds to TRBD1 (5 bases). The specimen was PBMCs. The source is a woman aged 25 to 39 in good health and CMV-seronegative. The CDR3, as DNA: TGCGCCAGCGCCCCAGGGCAGGGCGACGAGCAGTACTTC. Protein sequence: CASAPGQGDEQYF.